A few counts support the clone carrying this TCR beta chain. Its target is unknown. This sample was taken from a study of beta chain features in type 1 diabetes. Broader study findings: Patients and controls would share equally any PCR tilt toward shorter templates. TCRB CDR3s were moderately but significantly shorter in Type 1 diabetes patients in all four CD4+ subsets. Diminished insertions and augmented deletions at VDJ junctions characterized type 1 diabetes patients.

What was sequenced were expressed TCRB transcripts, since all of the isolated RNA had been reverse transcribed. Some clones are missing from TCRdb's copy, which holds only in-frame ones; the method was immunoSEQ multiplex PCR. The profile shows about 270,000 clones, roughly an eighth of them singletons. The CDR3 spans 15 residues. The trim removed 2 bases at V and 2 bases at J, leaving 8 bases unmatched. The germline V gene has CDR1 SQVTM and CDR2 ANQGSEA. Over 95% purity was reached by all sorted populations. This sequence joins TRBV29-1 and TRBJ2-7, with 8 bases aligning to TRBD1. The sequenced material came from naive CD4+ T cells from blood. The sequence came from a man younger than 45 with type 1 diabetes. CDR3: CSVERRDRTTYEQYF. The CDR3, as DNA: TGCAGCGTTGAAAGGAGGGACAGGACAACCTACGAGCAGTACTTC.